This T cell receptor (beta chain) was sequenced in a study of T cell responses to AZD1222 COVID-19 vaccine. Study-level results: Seropositivity was recorded at baseline in only 6 or 7 AZD1222 recipients. As reported, nearly half of all spike-specific TCRs target variant regions that are unmutated. CD4 TCRs associated with vaccination spanned spike, dominating at 160-218 and 743-854. Spike-specific TCR breadth and depth were elevated following two AZD1222 doses.

Clones were sequenced by immunoSEQ multiplex PCR, and TCRdb holds only the in-frame ones, with some missing. Here the sample spans some 200,000 clones, roughly 91% being singletons. With regard to this clone: Its antigen is not identified.

The CDR3 has 14 residues. The germline CDR1 and CDR2 sequences are LGHNT and FRNRAP. V was clipped by 3 bases and J by 3 bases, with 12 bases between them. The receptor was isolated from an adult in good health. This chain joins TRBV12-5 and TRBJ2-7; the D gene is possibly TRBD1 (6 bases). Material: peripheral blood, obtained on day 0 of MenACWY control vaccination. CDR3 bases: TGTGCTAGTGGTTTAACAGGACAGTTCTACGAGCAGTACTTC. As protein: CASGLTGQFYEQYF.